These T cell receptor beta chains were read from a single sample in a study of early T cells in non-severe SARS-CoV-2 infection. TCRdb re-analysed the 5' RACE reads in MiXCR, keeping a single row per CDR3 protein. In the table there are about 68,000 distinct CDR3 sequences, 12% of which are singletons. The specimen was whole blood. These receptors were collected from an adult who was a healthcare worker with PCR-confirmed SARS-CoV-2 infection or an uninfected control (not recorded which). CDR3s include the opening cysteine and the closing phenylalanine or tryptophan. Fields, in order: V gene, J gene, CDR3 protein.

TRBV7-9	TRBJ2-3	CASSLEGSGGTDTQYF
TRBV7-2	TRBJ2-4	CASSRPGLETSFDIQYF
TRBV5-1	TRBJ2-7	CASSLAASGEQYF
TRBV7-2	TRBJ1-4	CASSMTVATNEKLFF
TRBV27	TRBJ1-1	CASSLSLGGWSEAFF
TRBV6-5	TRBJ1-5	CASSPGRWGNQPQHF
TRBV5-1	TRBJ1-4	CASSLTGASNEKLFF
TRBV7-9	TRBJ2-1	CASSLAQGAGRGLGEQFF
TRBV7-9	TRBJ2-3	CASSPDRETFTDTQYF
TRBV6-2/TRBV6-3	TRBJ1-1	CASSSPGTVTGIEAFF
TRBV28	TRBJ1-1	CASSFPLTGLGTEAFF
TRBV5-1	TRBJ2-7	CASSLWPAADQRYEQYF
TRBV12-3/TRBV12-4	TRBJ2-1	CASSTQGNSYNEQFF